This T cell receptor (beta chain) was sequenced in a study of human T cells and chemical hapten exposure. Across the whole study: TCR yields per sample varied mostly from small pooled library volume differences. General observations from the study: TCRs above 1 in 1000 frequency did not change with DPC sensitization.

The library attached unique molecular identifiers to individual cDNA molecules. In the authors' methods: Samples contained a median of 95,638 TCRs, with a range of roughly 20,000 to 750,000. TCRdb independently ran MiXCR on the reads; one entry per CDR3 protein. TCRdb, not the authors, supplied the V and J calls. The sample shows roughly 120,000 distinct CDR3 sequences, less than 10% of them seen only once. Unfractionated whole blood was the source of the extracted total RNA. At least ten counts were recorded for this clonotype. Antigen: not known. V lost 6 bases and J lost 2; bases outside the gene matches: 9. This CDR3 region has 15 residues. Germline lookup yields CDR1 MDHEN and CDR2 SYDVKM.

This TCR was sampled from a human donor in good health. Some clones in this sample may be carry-over from other donors' samples. The sequenced material came from whole blood. V usage is TRBV28 and J usage is TRBJ2-5, with 7 bases matching TRBD1. CDR3 in DNA: TGTGCCAGCAGCCTTTGGACAGGCGGGCAAGAGACCCAGTACTTC. Translation: CASSLWTGGQETQYF.